This T cell receptor beta chain stems from a study of graft-versus-host responses after intestinal transplantation. This CDR3 contains 15 residues. The V gene lost 6 bases and the J gene lost 4 bases, with 15 bases spanning the gap. In germline, CDR1 is SNHLY, CDR2 FYNNEI. In this sample, this clone turned up a few times. Clones were sequenced by immunoSEQ multiplex PCR, and TCRdb holds only the in-frame ones, with some missing. The data contain about 18,000 clones, about four fifths of them seen just once; the ten biggest clones take up approximately 2%. The sequencing here drew on PBMCs, taken 14 days after transplant. The chain links TRBV2 to TRBJ1-4; the D gene is possibly TRBD1 (6 bases). The sequence came from a human patient who received an intestinal transplant, so some T cells may come from the graft donor. CDR3 residues: CASRATGLLNEKLFF. DNA for the CDR3: TGTGCCAGCAGGGCGACAGGCCTACTTAATGAAAAACTGTTTTTT. The full variable domain, in which reference TRBV2 and TRBJ1-4 provide the parts outside the CDR3, is EPEVTQTPSHQVTQMGQEVILRCVPISNHLYFYWYRQILGQKVEFLVSFYNNEISEKSEIFDDQFSVERPDGSNFTLKIRSTKLEDSAMYFCASRATGLLNEKLFFGSGTQLSVL.